This TCR beta chain is from a study of human thymus T cells. Sequencing used immunoSEQ multiplex PCR; TCRdb keeps in-frame clones, though not all of them. The sample holds about 78,000 clones, around 96% seen once. Study conclusions and caveats: Thymic repertoires overlap heavily among unrelated individuals, related research has reported. Repertoires from thymus and blood appeared to show biased V and J gene usage.

V dropped 6 bases and J dropped 6; count of bases not matched to a gene: 15. The CDR3 contains 18 residues. Germline V CDR1 and CDR2: LGHNT, FRNRAP. This clone has just one count. Its antigen is still unknown. Thymus specimens were resections from corrective heart surgery. Samples came from healthy Finnish infants during open corrective cardiac surgery. This chain links TRBV12-5 with TRBJ2-3, with 13 positions matching TRBD2. The clonotype was recovered from a boy under two years old with a congenital heart defect but otherwise immunologically healthy. The specimen was thymus tissue. The CDR3 DNA is TGTGCTAGTGGCCGTGACTACACTAGCGGGGGGGCCCCGGATACGCAGTATTTT. Its protein is CASGRDYTSGGAPDTQYF.